Listed below are T cell receptor beta chains from one sample, sequenced in a study of shared clonotypes between healthy human individuals. Using immunoSEQ multiplex PCR, the repertoire was profiled, and TCRdb retains in-frame clones only, with some absent. The sample gives some 2,100,000 clones, more than 90% of which show up once; less than 0.15% is in the top ten. The specimen sequenced was naive CD4+ T cells sorted from blood. These receptors originate from a man younger than 35 in good health. CDR3s include the opening cysteine and the closing phenylalanine or tryptophan. A D gene is named only where the DNA matches it firmly. Clone size is not always given. Where it is, it says once, few, many or a class for expanded clones.

cdr3_nt: TGTGCCTGGAGTGTAGGGACAGGGCCCAATCAGCCCCAGCATTTT
cdr3_aa: CAWSVGTGPNQPQHF
j_call: TRBJ1-5
d_call: TRBD1
cdr3_length: 15
v_call: TRBV30
clone_size: -

cdr3_nt: TGTGCCAGCAGCCCACGGGAACCTTGGGGGGATACGCAGTATTTT
cdr3_aa: CASSPREPWGDTQYF
j_call: TRBJ2-3
d_call: -
cdr3_length: 15
v_call: TRBV6-5
clone_size: -

cdr3_nt: TGTGCCAGCAGTCTGGACGAGTACGAGCAGTACTTC
cdr3_aa: CASSLDEYEQYF
j_call: TRBJ2-7
d_call: -
cdr3_length: 12
v_call: TRBV5-4
clone_size: -

cdr3_nt: TGCGCCAGCAGCTTGGGGCAGGGGAGAGCCGAGCAGTACTTC
cdr3_aa: CASSLGQGRAEQYF
j_call: TRBJ2-7
d_call: -
cdr3_length: 14
v_call: TRBV5-1
clone_size: -

cdr3_nt: TGTGCCAGCAGTCGCGGGACAGCTAGCAATCAGCCCCAGCATTTT
cdr3_aa: CASSRGTASNQPQHF
j_call: TRBJ1-5
d_call: TRBD1
cdr3_length: 15
v_call: TRBV28
clone_size: -

cdr3_nt: TGTGCCAGCAGCTTAAAATCCTATGAGCAGTTCTTC
cdr3_aa: CASSLKSYEQFF
j_call: TRBJ2-1
d_call: -
cdr3_length: 12
v_call: TRBV11-1
clone_size: -

cdr3_nt: TGTGCCAGCACCGATAAGGGGGCGCCGAATCAGCCCCAGCATTTT
cdr3_aa: CASTDKGAPNQPQHF
j_call: TRBJ1-5
d_call: TRBD1
cdr3_length: 15
v_call: TRBV2
clone_size: -

cdr3_nt: TGTGCCAGCAGCTTAGGGGCGGAGGATGAGCAGTTCTTC
cdr3_aa: CASSLGAEDEQFF
j_call: TRBJ2-1
d_call: -
cdr3_length: 13
v_call: TRBV7-9
clone_size: -

cdr3_nt: TGTGCCAGCTCACCTACCGCCGGACAGGCAAGCTCCTATAATTCACCCCTCCACTTT
cdr3_aa: CASSPTAGQASSYNSPLHF
j_call: TRBJ1-6
d_call: TRBD1
cdr3_length: 19
v_call: TRBV18
clone_size: -

cdr3_nt: TGTGCCAGCAGTGAAGCCTCGAGGGGTAGGGAGACCCAGTACTTC
cdr3_aa: CASSEASRGRETQYF
j_call: TRBJ2-5
d_call: -
cdr3_length: 15
v_call: TRBV6-1
clone_size: -

cdr3_nt: TGCGCCAGCAGGGACGGGACTCCTCCCCAAGAGACCCAGTACTTC
cdr3_aa: CASRDGTPPQETQYF
j_call: TRBJ2-5
d_call: -
cdr3_length: 15
v_call: TRBV5-1
clone_size: -

cdr3_nt: TGTGCCAGCAGTTTGACCGCAACAGATACGCAGTATTTT
cdr3_aa: CASSLTATDTQYF
j_call: TRBJ2-3
d_call: -
cdr3_length: 13
v_call: TRBV28
clone_size: -

cdr3_nt: TGCGCCAGCAGCCTTGGGACTAGCGGAATGAGCTCCTACAATGAGCAGTTCTTC
cdr3_aa: CASSLGTSGMSSYNEQFF
j_call: TRBJ2-1
d_call: TRBD2
cdr3_length: 18
v_call: TRBV4-3
clone_size: -

cdr3_nt: TGCGCCAGCAGCCCTGGGGTGAACACTGAAGCTTTCTTT
cdr3_aa: CASSPGVNTEAFF
j_call: TRBJ1-1
d_call: -
cdr3_length: 13
v_call: TRBV5-1
clone_size: -

cdr3_nt: TGTGCCGCGGGGGGAGGAAATCAGCCCCAGCATTTT
cdr3_aa: CAAGGGNQPQHF
j_call: TRBJ1-5
d_call: -
cdr3_length: 12
v_call: TRBV28
clone_size: -

cdr3_nt: TGTGCCAGCAGCCGGGACAGGGGTTCCAATGAGCAGTTCTTC
cdr3_aa: CASSRDRGSNEQFF
j_call: TRBJ2-1
d_call: TRBD1
cdr3_length: 14
v_call: TRBV7-2
clone_size: -

cdr3_nt: TGTGCCTGGATACCCGGCCTCGCTGGAAACACCATATATTTT
cdr3_aa: CAWIPGLAGNTIYF
j_call: TRBJ1-3
d_call: -
cdr3_length: 14
v_call: TRBV30
clone_size: -

cdr3_nt: TGTGCCAGTAGACCTAGGGGGCGCACCGGGGAGCTGTTTTTT
cdr3_aa: CASRPRGRTGELFF
j_call: TRBJ2-2
d_call: TRBD1
cdr3_length: 14
v_call: TRBV19
clone_size: once

cdr3_nt: TGTGCCAGCAGCTTTAACACAGGACAACACCATACGCACTATTTT
cdr3_aa: CASSFNTGQHHTHYF
j_call: TRBJ2-3
d_call: -
cdr3_length: 15
v_call: TRBV5-4
clone_size: -

cdr3_nt: TGTGCCACCAGCCAGGGGGGGAGGAGCTCCTACAATGAGCAGTTCTTC
cdr3_aa: CATSQGGRSSYNEQFF
j_call: TRBJ2-1
d_call: -
cdr3_length: 16
v_call: TRBV15
clone_size: -

cdr3_nt: TGTGCCAGCTATCGGACAGGACCTTATGGCTACACCTTC
cdr3_aa: CASYRTGPYGYTF
j_call: TRBJ1-2
d_call: TRBD1
cdr3_length: 13
v_call: TRBV6-1
clone_size: once

cdr3_nt: TGTGCCAGCTCGGACAGGCTGAACGAGCAGTACTTC
cdr3_aa: CASSDRLNEQYF
j_call: TRBJ2-7
d_call: TRBD1
cdr3_length: 12
v_call: TRBV28
clone_size: -

cdr3_nt: TGTGCCTGGACCCCTTCTGGGCGGGAGACCCAGTACTTC
cdr3_aa: CAWTPSGRETQYF
j_call: TRBJ2-5
d_call: -
cdr3_length: 13
v_call: TRBV30
clone_size: -

cdr3_nt: TGTGCCAGTAGTTCCCCGGAGCTCTCTGGGGCCAACGTCCTGACTTTC
cdr3_aa: CASSSPELSGANVLTF
j_call: TRBJ2-6
d_call: -
cdr3_length: 16
v_call: TRBV19
clone_size: -